The sample holds a few counts of the clone carrying this T cell receptor (beta chain). Unmatched junction bases numbered 5, after V lost 2 bases and J lost 4 bases. CDR1 and CDR2 from the germline V gene are SQVTM and ANQGSEA. This CDR3 has 13 residues. The sample originates from a study of T-cell reconstitution after alpha-beta-depleted transplantation in children. Preparation of the TCRbeta library was carried out with unique molecular identifiers. TCRdb re-called the PCR reads through MiXCR, storing one row per CDR3 protein. The data hold about 400,000 distinct CDR3 sequences, with around 21% observed a single time.

This material consisted of PBMCs from the stem cell graft donor, taken from the stem cell graft. The clonotype originates from a human donor who donated a stem cell graft to a child with acute myeloid leukemia. This chain joins TRBV29-1 and TRBJ2-7, with 7 bases fitting TRBD1. The CDR3 loop is CSVESRQGYEQYF. For the CDR3, the DNA is TGCAGCGTTGAAAGCAGACAGGGTTACGAGCAGTACTTC.